Below are 12 T cell receptor beta chains sequenced from a single sample in a study of siplizumab effects on memory and regulatory T cells. Sequencing used immunoSEQ multiplex PCR; TCRdb keeps in-frame clones, though not all of them. The sample contains around 68,000 clones, 80% to 90% of which appear only once. Sequenced: Tregs sorted from blood. The source is a human donor in good health.

The rearrangement uses TRBV6-5 and TRBJ2-7, with D perhaps TRBD2 (5 bases). CDR1 is MNHEY, CDR2 SVGAGI, per germline. This CDR3 region has 14 residues. The ends were cut back, 7 bases at V and 0 bases at J, with 13 bases in the middle. CDR3 sequence (DNA): TGTGCCAGCACTTCTAGGGAGAACTCCTACGAGCAGTACTTC. It yields the protein CASTSRENSYEQYF.

The chain's CDR3 is CASGFPQVAGGPYEQYF. The CDR3 DNA reads as TGTGCTAGTGGTTTCCCCCAAGTTGCGGGAGGGCCCTACGAGCAGTACTTC. The rearrangement uses TRBV12-5 and TRBJ2-7, with 9 positions matching TRBD2. CDR3 size: 17 residues. Germline assignment: CDR1 LGHNT and CDR2 FRNRAP. V lost 3 bases and J lost 2; bases outside the gene matches: 11.

The chain uses TRBV20-1 and TRBJ1-1; D not resolved. The CDR3 consists of 11 residues. V was shortened by 7 bases and J by 6 bases, with 12 bases between the two germline ends. Germline V gene data show CDR1 as DFQATT and CDR2 as SNEGSKA (reference sequence). For the CDR3, the DNA is TGCAGTGTACGGGGTCGGGCTGAAGCTTTCTTT. Its translation is CSVRGRAEAFF.

In the case of this clone: The identical CDR3 is also encoded by other nucleotide sequences in the sample. The chain joins TRBV11-2 to TRBJ2-7, with a weak D call TRBD1 (5 bases). Germline lookup yields CDR1 SGHAT and CDR2 FQNNGV. The CDR3 consists of 12 residues. V lost 1 base, J lost 4 bases, and 5 bases lay in between. CDR3 in amino acids: CASSLAGYEQYF. The DNA for the CDR3 is TGTGCCAGCAGCTTAGCAGGGTACGAGCAGTACTTC.

J is TRBJ2-7 and V is TRBV15; TRBD1 aligns across 7 bases. V trimming: 0 bases; J trimming: 5 bases; junction bases outside the gene matches: 10. This CDR3 spans 16 amino acids. Germline V gene lookup returns CDR1 LNHNV and CDR2 YYDKDF (reference sequence). The CDR3 region is CATSRDVRQGIHEQYF. DNA of the CDR3: TGTGCCACCAGCAGAGATGTGAGACAGGGTATCCACGAGCAGTACTTC.

The chain is built from TRBV6-5 and TRBJ2-6; 7 nucleotides match TRBD2. The V gene's germline CDR1 is MNHEY and CDR2 SVGAGI. This CDR3 region has 15 residues. The V gene end was trimmed by 6 bases and the J gene end by 0 bases; junction bases not matched to a gene: 2. CDR3 DNA sequence: TGTGCCAGCAGGCCGGGGGGCTCTGGGGCCAACGTCCTGACTTTC. As protein: CASRPGGSGANVLTF.

The chain links TRBV6-1 to TRBJ2-1; 7 positions agree with TRBD2. The CDR3 is made up of 12 amino acids. Germline V CDR1 and CDR2: MNHNS, SASEGT. J lost 6 bases, V lost 5 bases, and 1 base had no gene match. CDR3 loop: CASSRTSNEQFF. The CDR3 DNA reads as TGTGCCAGCAGTCGGACTAGCAATGAGCAGTTCTTC.

The chain recombines TRBV5-1 with TRBJ2-1; 8 nucleotides align to TRBD1. Trimming cost V 2 bases and J 2 bases; bases outside gene matches: 3. This CDR3 comprises 15 residues. Germline values: CDR1 SGHRS, CDR2 YFSETQ. The CDR3 DNA follows: TGCGCCAGCAGCTTAGAGGACAGGGCCTACAATGAGCAGTTCTTC. Translation: CASSLEDRAYNEQFF.

The genes are TRBV29-1 and TRBJ2-1; possibly TRBD1 or TRBD2 for D (5 bases each). V gave up 5 bases and J gave up 6 bases, with 20 bases separating them. Germline lookup yields CDR1 SQVTM and CDR2 ANQGSEA. The CDR3 spans 15 residues. The CDR3 sequence is CSVPSVAKGSNEQFF. CDR3 nucleotides: TGCAGCGTTCCTTCGGTAGCGAAGGGGAGCAATGAGCAGTTCTTC.

The V call is TRBV11-3, the J call TRBJ2-3, with 12 bases identical to TRBD2. The CDR3 sequence is 17 residues long. V was clipped by 5 bases and J by 4 bases; unmatched bases: 10. CDR1 and CDR2 (germline): SGHNT, YENEEA. This CDR3 is CASSIRLAGEGADTQYF. CDR3 DNA sequence: TGTGCCAGCAGCATACGACTAGCGGGAGAGGGGGCAGATACGCAGTATTTT.

This rearrangement joins TRBV18 to TRBJ2-2; D possibly corresponds to TRBD1 (6 bases). The germline V gene has CDR1 KGHSH and CDR2 LQKENI. The V end lost 3 bases, the J end lost 1 base, and 6 bases lay between the germline ends. This CDR3 spans 14 amino acids. CDR3 amino acids: CASSPGQNTGELFF. The CDR3 DNA sequence: TGTGCCAGCTCACCGGGACAGAACACCGGGGAGCTGTTTTTT.

The sample holds one count of this clone. The chain employs TRBV30 and TRBJ1-4; TRBD1 matches 7 bases. The J segment lost 5 bases and the V segment lost 2 bases, leaving 2 bases of the junction unmatched. Germline V lookup: CDR1 GTSNPN, CDR2 SVGIG (reference sequence). The CDR3 has 13 residues. CDR3 loop: CAWSRGPNEKLFF. CDR3 nucleotide sequence: TGTGCCTGGAGTAGGGGGCCGAATGAAAAACTGTTTTTT.